This T cell receptor (beta chain) was observed in a study of T cells after yellow fever vaccination. This clonotype showed up many times. TCRdb re-called the 5' RACE reads through MiXCR, storing one row per CDR3 protein. The sample yields about 330,000 distinct CDR3 sequences, approximately 4% seen once. This TCR came from a man between 18 and 29 years old who received the YFV17D yellow fever vaccine. The material sequenced was PBMCs, taken 5 days after the yellow fever booster vaccination.

CDR3 sequence (DNA): TGTGCCAGCAGGGACTCGACAGATACGCAGTATTTT. This encodes CASRDSTDTQYF. The V gene is TRBV12-3 or TRBV12-4, the J gene TRBJ2-3, with D possibly TRBD2 on 5 matching bases. This CDR3 comprises 12 residues. Trimming pared 6 bases from V and 3 bases from J, leaving 7 bases between.